The 8 T cell receptor beta chains below all came from one sample that was sequenced in a study of neurological immune-mediated disorders. Each CDR3 protein gets one entry after TCRdb re-called the 5' RACE reads with MiXCR. The data show roughly 76,000 distinct CDR3 sequences, approximately 14% seen once. Material for sequencing was PBMCs. These receptors were collected from a woman in her fifties or sixties in good health.

In this sample, this clonotype turned up many times. The chain couples TRBV11-1 to TRBJ2-7, with D hard to call. CDR1 and CDR2 from the germline V gene are SGHAT and FQDESV (reference sequence). V was trimmed by 1 base and J by 3 bases, leaving 10 bases between them. The CDR3 sequence is 14 residues long. CDR3 nucleotides: TGTGCCAGCAGCTTAGTTCCGGCGAGCTACGAGCAGTACTTC. It codes for CASSLVPASYEQYF. Full variable domain (rest looked up from reference TRBV11-1 and TRBJ2-7): EAEVAQSPRYKITEKSQAVAFWCDPISGHATLYWYRQILGQGPELLVQFQDESVVDDSQLPKDRFSAERLKGVDSTLKIQPAELGDSAMYLCASSLVPASYEQYFGPGTRLTVT.

This clonotype was recorded at least ten times. The V and J genes are TRBV21-1 and TRBJ2-1; TRBD1, as called in the table, went unchecked against the DNA. TRBV21-1 is termed a pseudogene. This CDR3 contains 17 residues. The CDR3 is CASRVLSRQGTYNEQFF. CDR3 DNA: TGTGCCAGCAGAGTCCTATCTAGACAGGGGACCTACAATGAGCAGTTCTTC.

This clonotype was detected ten times or more. V gene TRBV5-1 combines with J gene TRBJ1-4; D not certain. The CDR3 loop spans 13 amino acids. CDR1 and CDR2 from the germline V gene are SGHRS and YFSETQ. V was clipped by 5 bases and J by 0 bases, with 5 bases between them. This chain's CDR3 is CASRFATNEKLFF. The CDR3 DNA reads TGCGCCAGCAGGTTTGCAACTAATGAAAAACTGTTTTTT.

This clonotype was found many times. J is TRBJ2-1 and V is TRBV10-1; 8 positions agree with TRBD2. CDR1 is WNHNN, CDR2 SYGVQD, per germline (reference sequence). The CDR3 spans 18 residues. V shed 3 bases, J shed 4 bases, and the junction held 14 bases outside the gene matches. Here the CDR3 reads CASSDDEVVSGRYNEQFF. CDR3 coding DNA: TGCGCCAGCAGTGATGACGAGGTCGTGAGCGGGAGATACAATGAGCAGTTCTTC.

This clonotype was seen many times. The gene calls are TRBV29-1 and TRBJ1-1; D gene uncertain. V lost 4 bases and J 5 bases, leaving 8 bases between the germline ends. CDR3 length equals 11 residues. Germline V gene data show CDR1 as SQVTM and CDR2 as ANQGSEA. CDR3 sequence: CSVVYWTEAFF. CDR3 nucleotide sequence: TGCAGCGTTGTATACTGGACTGAAGCTTTCTTT.

This clonotype was seen at least ten times. The V and J genes are TRBV5-6 and TRBJ2-3, with unresolved D. Trimming removed 2 bases at V and 4 bases at J, with 5 bases between. The germline V gene has CDR1 SGHDT and CDR2 YYEEEE. The CDR3 is made up of 12 amino acids. This chain's CDR3 is CASSFSSDTQYF. The CDR3 DNA sequence: TGTGCCAGCAGCTTTTCCTCAGATACGCAGTATTTT.

Ten or more counts support this clonotype. Here the CDR3 DNA reads TGTGCCAGCAGCCAAGAATACTCTGGAAACACCATATATTTT. It is translated as CASSQEYSGNTIYF. The chain joins TRBV3-1 to TRBJ1-3; D is undetermined. V was shortened by 0 bases and J by 0 bases, with 3 bases between the two germline ends. The germline V gene has CDR1 LGHDT and CDR2 YNNKEL (reference sequence). This CDR3 comprises 14 residues.

This clonotype was counted at least ten times. The chain employs TRBV27 and TRBJ2-2, with 14 positions matching TRBD2. Trimming removed 8 bases from V and 7 bases from J; junction bases left unmatched: 3. CDR1 and CDR2 from the germline V gene are MNHEY and SMNVEV (reference sequence). The CDR3 has 14 residues. The CDR3 region is CASLTSGRDGELFF. In DNA, the CDR3 is TGTGCCAGCTTGACTAGCGGGAGGGACGGGGAGCTGTTTTTT.